The entry that follows covers one TCR beta chain sequence. The data belong to a study of blood T cell repertoires in COVID-19. Data came from immunoSEQ multiplex PCR; TCRdb stores just in-frame clones and leaves some out. This sample has roughly 220,000 clones, with about 86% found just once. The CDR3 length is 14 residues. Sample: peripheral blood. The V and J genes are TRBV21-1 and TRBJ1-1; the table names TRBD1, a call not compared with the DNA. TRBV21-1 is noted as a pseudogene. This clonotype was obtained from a woman aged 25-40 years who had recovered from COVID-19. The CDR3 DNA sequence: TGTGCCAGCAGCAAAGTTGAAGGGGCGTCTGAAGCTTTCTTT. Translation: CASSKVEGASEAFF.